Sequencing of this TCR beta chain was carried out in a study of shared clonotypes between healthy human individuals. Regarding the study as a whole: When compared with the clonotypes that were shared by all four sorted-subset donors, the non-shared clonotypes turned out to have lower generation probabilities.

Germline CDR1 and CDR2: SGHAT and FQNNGV. With V trimmed by 6 bases and J by 4 bases, 6 bases remained unmatched. This CDR3 has 16 residues. Notes on this clone: The antigen is unknown.

An approximately 220 ng quantity of DNA, around 30,000 T cell genomes, went into the sorted-subset replicate PCRs. Profiling relied on immunoSEQ multiplex PCR, and the TCRdb table lists in-frame clones only, not all of them. The sample has about 2 million clones, 90% to 95% seen once. The receptor's source is a man between 18 and 35 years old in good health. Sequenced input: naive CD4+ T cells sorted from blood. Subset reported: CD45RA+ positively selected. The gene calls are TRBV11-2 and TRBJ1-6, with TRBD1 identical over 10 bases. The CDR3 sequence is CASRAGTGEYNSPLHF. CDR3 nucleotides: TGTGCCAGCAGAGCCGGGACAGGGGAATATAATTCACCCCTCCACTTT.